This note documents a single T cell receptor beta chain sequence. The data were obtained in a study of control samples from healthy donors and cancer patients. Some clones are missing from TCRdb's copy, which holds only in-frame ones; the method was immunoSEQ multiplex PCR. The sample has fewer than 500,000 clones, about nine tenths seen once. Input material: PBMCs. This clonotype was obtained from a man aged 35-49 years with head and neck cancer.

Here the CDR3 DNA reads TGTGCCAGCAGCTTATCCCCTATCGGGGTTTCGTCCGGGGAGCTGTTTTTT. Its protein product is CASSLSPIGVSSGELFF. The chain couples TRBV7-6 to TRBJ2-2; TRBD2 might be the D (5 bases). Looked up from germline, CDR1 is SGHVS and CDR2 is FNYEAQ. V was shortened by 2 bases and J by 6 bases, with 19 bases between the two germline ends. This CDR3 is built from 17 residues.